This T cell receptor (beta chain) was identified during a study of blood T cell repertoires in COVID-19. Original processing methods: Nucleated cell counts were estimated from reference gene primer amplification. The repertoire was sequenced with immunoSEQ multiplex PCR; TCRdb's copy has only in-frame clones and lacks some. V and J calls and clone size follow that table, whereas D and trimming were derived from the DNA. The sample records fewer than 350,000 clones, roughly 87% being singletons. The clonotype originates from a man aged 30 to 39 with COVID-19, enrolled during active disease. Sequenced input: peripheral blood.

This CDR3 is CASSTRTSGGVDTQYF. In DNA form, the CDR3 reads TGTGCCAGCAGTACTAGGACTAGCGGGGGGGTAGATACGCAGTATTTT. This chain joins TRBV6-2 or TRBV6-3 and TRBJ2-3, with 15 bases that match TRBD2. The CDR3 extends over 16 amino acids. Germline V gives CDR1 MNHEY, CDR2 SVGEGT. J gave up 5 bases and V 5 bases, and 5 bases lay outside the gene matches.